Listed below are T cell receptor beta chains from one sample, sequenced in a study of shared clonotypes between healthy human individuals. Some clones are missing from TCRdb's copy, which holds only in-frame ones; the method was immunoSEQ multiplex PCR. The repertoire holds more than 2 million clones, with 85% to 95% as singletons. The sample was naive CD4+ T cells sorted from blood. The receptors were gathered from a young man in good health. CDR3s include the opening cysteine and the closing phenylalanine or tryptophan. D genes are given only for firm matches.

D	J	V	CDR3
TRBD1	TRBJ1-5	TRBV5-6	CASSLGQDHSNQPQHF
TRBD1	TRBJ1-2	TRBV19	CARTGGLYGYTF
-	TRBJ2-4	TRBV4-1	CASSRDSVAKNIQYF
TRBD1	TRBJ2-7	TRBV2	CASSALSWPGQGGYEQYF
TRBD1	TRBJ1-2	TRBV5-4	CASSWAPGQASYGYTF
TRBD1	TRBJ1-1	TRBV5-6	CASSLQGTPEAFF
-	TRBJ2-3	TRBV30	CAWSVLATTDTQYF
TRBD1	TRBJ1-1	TRBV11-2	CASSLLSGTAIRPEAFF
TRBD2	TRBJ2-2	TRBV10-3	CAISDWLAGGPNTGELFF
TRBD1	TRBJ1-2	TRBV11-2	CASSFSTGGGYTF
-	TRBJ1-3	TRBV5-1	CASSTRGLSGNTIYF
TRBD1	TRBJ2-7	TRBV18	CASSPTQGQGHEQYF
TRBD2	TRBJ2-1	TRBV11-2	CASSLGSGGTYNEQFF
-	TRBJ2-7	TRBV28	CASSTAYRSSYEQYF
-	TRBJ1-6	TRBV5-4	CASSLTSSGERGRSPLHF
-	TRBJ1-4	TRBV29-1	CSGAMGNEKLFF
-	TRBJ1-5	TRBV5-1	CASSEQGGNQPQHF
-	TRBJ1-2	TRBV2	CASSEGAGFIGYTF
-	TRBJ2-1	TRBV7-2	CASSPPAGALILRFF
TRBD1	TRBJ1-4	TRBV27	CASSIGTGKNEKLFF
TRBD1	TRBJ1-4	TRBV7-2	CASSLTPGQGPEKLFF
-	TRBJ1-1	TRBV15	CATRTPSMNTEAFF
TRBD2	TRBJ2-3	TRBV6-5	CASSLLAGQKGDTQYF
-	TRBJ2-7	TRBV28	CASTLPHISTGQYF
TRBD1	TRBJ2-2	TRBV10-3	CAISYGQGNTGELFF
TRBD1	TRBJ2-7	TRBV18	CASSPSYGTVAYEQYF
-	TRBJ2-2	TRBV15	CATSRGGFGELFF
-	TRBJ2-7	TRBV7-2	CASSRNQGGEQYF
-	TRBJ2-3	TRBV18	CASSPLGRQGISTDTQYF
-	TRBJ2-3	TRBV5-4	CASTDGGGGTTDTQYF
-	TRBJ2-5	TRBV5-6	CASSTRAGQETQYF
-	TRBJ2-5	TRBV7-2	CASGFAPNSGETQYF
-	TRBJ2-2	TRBV6-5	CASSYLAGTGELFF
-	TRBJ2-3	TRBV18	CASSRLDSTTSTDTQYF
-	TRBJ2-7	TRBV7-2	CASSLAPPPYEQYF
TRBD2	TRBJ2-7	TRBV5-4	CASSLSGDPSYEQYF
-	TRBJ1-6	TRBV2	CASTQLVPSPLHF
TRBD1	TRBJ2-7	TRBV7-2	CASSLDRGLYEQYF
TRBD1	TRBJ2-2	TRBV27	CASSLGQVNTGELFF
-	TRBJ1-4	TRBV30	CAWRIAGQEKLFF
-	TRBJ2-7	TRBV7-9	CASSPMKGPYEQYF
-	TRBJ1-1	TRBV5-4	CASSSEPNTEAFF
-	TRBJ2-6	TRBV4-3	CASGRDSTSGANVLTF
TRBD1	TRBJ1-5	TRBV2	CASRADRGEPQHF
-	TRBJ1-2	TRBV9	CASSGGEWDYGYTF
-	TRBJ2-5	TRBV7-8	CASSFPLIGGIQETQYF
TRBD1	TRBJ2-7	TRBV9	CASSVAGTGGYEQYF